The 10 T cell receptor beta chains in this list originate from one sample, sequenced in a study of cytomegalovirus exposure and HLA in healthy donors (dated by TCRdb to about 2017). Libraries came from the immunoSEQ multiplex PCR assay. For the multiplex PCR, a mixture combining 60 forward primers for TCR Vbeta segments and 13 reverse primers for TCR Jbeta segments was used. TCRdb carries this immuneACCESS record with in-frame sequences only. Its versions omit some clonotypes, under half of them owing to an unresolved V gene in the studies checked, with the rest unexplained. Recorded for this sample are around 230,000 clones; around 83% of them occurred a single time. Roughly 0.24% of the sample belongs to the ten largest clones. Sequenced: PBMCs. The receptors come from a girl aged 2 to 9 in good health and CMV-seronegative.

This chain connects TRBV6-1 to TRBJ2-7; TRBD1 matches at 7 bases. Germline CDR1 MNHNS, CDR2 SASEGT. The CDR3 contains 15 residues. V was pared by 6 bases and J by 0 bases, with 8 bases of the junction left unmatched. The CDR3 here is CASRRQGYSSYEQYF. The CDR3 DNA reads TGTGCCAGCAGAAGACAGGGCTATAGCTCCTACGAGCAGTACTTC.

Of note for this clone: Sequence at one end of the junction differs from germline and may be a read error. The chain uses TRBV7-9 and TRBJ1-5; the D is unclear. The CDR3 length is 15 residues. CDR1 SEHNR and CDR2 FQNEAQ come from the germline V gene (reference sequence). This chain's CDR3 is CSSSLGDYSNQPQHF. Written as DNA, the CDR3 is TGTTCCAGCAGCTTGGGAGACTATAGCAATCAGCCCCAGCATTTT.

The chain links TRBV10-3 to TRBJ1-3, with a weak D call TRBD1 (5 bases). This CDR3 spans 15 amino acids. Germline V gene lookup returns CDR1 ENHRY and CDR2 SYGVKD. V was cut by 2 bases and J by 0 bases, with 8 bases left in between. Here the CDR3 DNA reads TGTGCCATCAGTGAGGGGGGGAACTCTGGAAACACCATATATTTT. This translates into CAISEGGNSGNTIYF.

This CDR3 reads CASSPPDRGQETQYF. The CDR3 DNA is TGTGCCAGCAGCCCCCCGGACAGGGGGCAAGAGACCCAGTACTTC. The V call is TRBV7-9, the J call TRBJ2-5; 10 nucleotides line up with TRBD1. This CDR3 has 15 amino acids. V lost 5 bases and J lost 2; bases outside the gene matches: 5. The germline gives CDR1 SEHNR, CDR2 FQNEAQ (reference sequence).

This clone was found once. The V and J genes are TRBV7-3 and TRBJ2-5; maybe TRBD2 (6 bases). The CDR3 runs to 13 residues. CDR1 and CDR2 from the germline V gene are SGHTA and FQGTGA. The germline V and J ends were trimmed by 5 bases and 9 bases, with 16 bases remaining between them. As DNA, the CDR3 is TGTGCCAGCAGCCCGAGCGGGTCCCAGGCCCAGTACTTC. Its protein product is CASSPSGSQAQYF. Together with reference TRBV7-3 and TRBJ2-5, the CDR3 gives the full variable domain: GAGVSQTPSNKVTEKGKYVELRCDPISGHTALYWYRQSLGQGPEFLIYFQGTGAADDSGLPNDRFFAVRPEGSVSTLKIQRTERGDSAVYLCASSPSGSQAQYFGPGTRLLVL.

The rearrangement uses TRBV25-1 and TRBJ1-4, with a weak D call TRBD1 (6 bases). V was shortened by 3 bases and J by 8 bases, with 13 bases between the two germline ends. The germline V gene encodes CDR1 MGHDK and CDR2 SYGVNS. The CDR3 totals 14 residues. CDR3 residues: CASSEGGLKEKLFF. Written as DNA, the CDR3 is TGTGCCAGCAGTGAGGGGGGGCTGAAGGAAAAACTGTTTTTT.

Only one count was recorded for this clone. The rearrangement uses TRBV6-6 and TRBJ1-2; D is unresolved. The CDR3 consists of 16 residues. Germline CDR1 MNHNY, CDR2 SVGAGI (reference sequence). The germline V and J ends were trimmed by 5 bases and 0 bases, with 16 bases remaining between them. The CDR3 loop reads CASSPSRLLTNYGYTF. In nucleotides, the CDR3 is TGTGCCAGCAGTCCCTCCCGACTTTTAACTAACTATGGCTACACCTTC.

The chain is built from TRBV2 and TRBJ2-3; D is unclear. The germline V and J ends were trimmed by 4 bases and 6 bases, with 11 bases remaining between them. CDR1 SNHLY and CDR2 FYNNEI come from the germline V gene. This CDR3 region has 13 residues. The CDR3 protein is CASSGQNVDTQYF. The CDR3 DNA reads TGTGCCAGCAGTGGCCAGAACGTCGATACGCAGTATTTT.

Here the CDR3 reads CASSSEAGRVRYF. For the CDR3, the DNA is TGTGCCAGCAGCTCGGAGGCCGGGAGGGTGCGGTACTTC. The V call is TRBV5-4, the J call TRBJ2-7; 8 bases line up with TRBD2. Germline-derived CDR1 and CDR2 are SGHNT and YYREEE (reference sequence). The CDR3 extends over 13 amino acids. The J segment lost 12 bases and the V segment lost 3 bases, leaving 11 bases of the junction unmatched.

The chain carries TRBV10-3 and TRBJ1-2; 10 positions agree with TRBD1. Germline V gives CDR1 ENHRY, CDR2 SYGVKD. There are 17 residues in the CDR3. After removal of 0 bases from V and 3 bases from J, the junction contained 7 bases not matched to a gene. DNA of the CDR3: TGTGCCATCAGTGAGTCCCGGACAGGGGGGCAAGACTATGGCTACACCTTC. Protein sequence: CAISESRTGGQDYGYTF.